This T cell receptor (beta chain) is drawn from a study of beta chain features in type 1 diabetes. A sort by CD45RO/CCR7/CD25/CD127/CD95/CD27 yielded CD4+ naive, central memory, regulatory and stem cell-like memory cells. Findings and limits, study-wide: Compared with healthy donors, patients appeared to share more similar naive, central memory and regulatory TCRB repertoires.

The V gene lost 3 bases and the J gene lost 8 bases, with 13 bases spanning the gap. The CDR3 length is 14 residues. From germline, CDR1 is MDHEN and CDR2 SYDVKM. This clone occurred many times. Its specificity is unknown. Reverse transcription of all isolated RNA meant that expressed TCRB transcripts were sequenced. Sequenced by immunoSEQ multiplex PCR; TCRdb stores in-frame clones only, minus some. The sample contains 300,000 to 350,000 clones, 6.5% to 10% of which appear only once. This sequence originates from a woman aged 18-29 years in good health. The sample comprised central memory CD4+ T cells from blood. The chain couples TRBV28 to TRBJ2-2, with unresolved D. The CDR3 here is CASSFSWRTGELFF. The CDR3 region has the DNA TGTGCCAGCAGTTTCTCTTGGCGCACAGGGGAGCTGTTTTTT.